Below, 32 T cell receptor beta chains from the same sample are listed, as sequenced in a study of neurological immune-mediated disorders. TCRdb re-derived calls from the 5' RACE reads in MiXCR, one entry per CDR3 protein. The profile shows under 85,000 distinct CDR3 sequences, 14% of them singletons. What was sequenced was PBMCs. These receptors were taken from a woman in her fifties or sixties in good health.

The chain joins TRBV29-1 to TRBJ2-3, with D maybe TRBD2 (5 bases). Germline V lookup: CDR1 SQVTM, CDR2 ANQGSEA. The V gene lost 5 bases and the J gene lost 2 bases, with 11 bases spanning the gap. The CDR3 runs 13 residues. CDR3 nucleotide sequence: TGCAGCGTTTACGAGGGCTCCACAGATACGCAGTATTTT. This translates into CSVYEGSTDTQYF.

There are many counts of this clonotype. The chain recombines TRBV7-6 with TRBJ1-2; maybe TRBD1 (6 bases). This CDR3 is built from 14 residues. Germline V gives CDR1 SGHVS, CDR2 FNYEAQ. V was cut by 2 bases and J by 8 bases, with 15 bases left in between. The CDR3 reads CASSLPTGLGGYTF. For the CDR3, the DNA is TGTGCCAGCAGCTTACCAACAGGGTTAGGAGGCTACACCTTC.

This clonotype was observed at least ten times. This chain joins TRBV7-9 and TRBJ1-5, with D possibly TRBD1 on 5 matching bases. Between the trimmed V and J ends, which lost 2 bases and 5 bases, there was a span of 10 bases. The CDR3 extends over 14 amino acids. Germline assignment: CDR1 SEHNR and CDR2 FQNEAQ (reference sequence). CDR3 amino acids: CASSLQGTDQPQHF. The CDR3 DNA reads as TGTGCCAGCAGCTTACAGGGAACTGATCAGCCCCAGCATTTT.

This clonotype was recorded a few times. V and J are TRBV5-1 and TRBJ2-1; D may be TRBD1 (6 bases). The CDR3 totals 14 residues. CDR1 and CDR2 (germline): SGHRS, YFSETQ. V lost 0 bases and J lost 9, with 13 bases in between. The CDR3 DNA is TGCGCCAGCAGCTTGGTTGGGAAAGGGGGTGAGCAGTTCTTC. Its protein is CASSLVGKGGEQFF. Based on the CDR3 plus reference TRBV5-1 and TRBJ2-1, the full variable domain is KAGVTQTPRYLIKTRGQQVTLSCSPISGHRSVSWYQQTPGQGLQFLFEYFSETQRNKGNFPGRFSGRQFSNSRSEMNVSTLELGDSALYLCASSLVGKGGEQFFGPGTRLTVL.

This clonotype was seen at least ten times. V is TRBV5-5 and J is TRBJ2-1, with unresolved D. V was clipped by 0 bases and J by 9 bases, with 16 bases between them. This CDR3 comprises 15 residues. Germline V gene data show CDR1 as SGHKS and CDR2 as YYEKEE (reference sequence). The CDR3 sequence: CASSLGSDLVTEQFF. The CDR3 DNA reads as TGTGCCAGCAGCTTGGGGTCAGACCTGGTGACTGAGCAGTTCTTC.

This clonotype came up many times. This rearrangement joins TRBV5-6 to TRBJ1-4; 10 nucleotides agree with TRBD1. The junction had 8 bases not matched to a gene; V was cut back by 4 bases and J by 8 bases. The CDR3 runs to 15 residues. CDR1 is SGHDT, CDR2 YYEEEE, per germline. The CDR3 coding sequence is TGTGCCAGCAGCCCCGGGACAGGGGATGTGGAAAAACTGTTTTTT. It encodes CASSPGTGDVEKLFF.

This clonotype was seen a few times. The chain is built from TRBV7-2 and TRBJ2-1, with TRBD2 identical over 8 bases. V lost 5 bases and J lost 9; bases outside the gene matches: 15. CDR3 length: 16 residues. The germline V gene has CDR1 SGHTA and CDR2 FQGNSA. CDR3 amino acids: CASSRGGLAGNFEQFF. For the CDR3, the DNA is TGTGCCAGCAGCCGCGGAGGGCTAGCGGGTAATTTTGAGCAGTTCTTC.

J is TRBJ2-7 and V is TRBV25-1; the D call may be TRBD1 or TRBD2 (6 bases each). The end of the DNA aligns better with TRBJ2-1, so the J call may be wrong. Germline CDR1 and CDR2: MGHDK and SYGVNS. The CDR3 has 14 amino acids. The CDR3 bases are TGTGCCACCCAATACGGGACAAGGGAGGACGAGCAGTTCTTC. It translates to CATQYGTREDEQFF.

This clonotype has ten or more counts. The V gene is TRBV24-1, the J gene TRBJ2-2, with D tentatively TRBD1 (5 bases). V gave up 9 bases and J gave up 0 bases, with 10 bases separating them. Germline values: CDR1 KGHDR, CDR2 SFDVKD. The length of the CDR3 is 14 residues. The CDR3 sequence: CATQDTSNTGELFF. DNA of the CDR3: TGTGCCACCCAGGACACATCGAACACCGGGGAGCTGTTTTTT.

Of note for this clonotype: The junction departs from the called germline gene at one end, perhaps through a read error. The chain combines TRBV27 with TRBJ2-3; 11 bases line up with TRBD2. There are 17 residues in the CDR3. Germline loops: CDR1 MNHEY, CDR2 SMNVEV (reference sequence). CDR3: CASSVSGTSGNTYTQYF. DNA of the CDR3: TGTGCCAGCAGTGTCTCCGGGACTAGCGGAAACACATATACTCAGTATTTT.

V gene TRBV28 combines with J gene TRBJ2-1; a weak D match, TRBD2 (5 bases). V shed 2 bases and J shed 1 base, with 6 bases lying between them. The germline gives CDR1 MDHEN, CDR2 SYDVKM. The CDR3 length is 14 residues. CDR3 residues: CASSLVASYNEQFF. The CDR3 coding sequence is TGTGCCAGCAGTTTAGTAGCGTCCTACAATGAGCAGTTCTTC.

This clonotype has at least ten counts. The genes are TRBV14 and TRBJ2-1; 11 positions match TRBD2. Germline assignment: CDR1 SGHDN and CDR2 FVKESK. The junction had 1 base not matched to a gene; V was cut back by 3 bases and J by 6 bases. The CDR3 runs 14 residues. CDR3 loop: CASSQGLAVNEQFF. The DNA for the CDR3 is TGTGCCAGCAGCCAGGGACTAGCGGTCAATGAGCAGTTCTTC.

At least ten counts were recorded for this clonotype. V usage is TRBV10-3 and J usage is TRBJ2-7; TRBD2 might be the D (5 bases). This CDR3 has 12 residues. Germline values: CDR1 ENHRY, CDR2 SYGVKD. The germline V and J ends were trimmed by 6 bases and 4 bases, with 10 bases remaining between them. The CDR3 bases are TGTGCCATCAGGGGTAGCGCTTACGAGCAGTACTTC. Protein product: CAIRGSAYEQYF.

This clonotype appeared many times. The rearrangement joins TRBV20-1 to TRBJ1-2, with no clear D. The CDR3 contains 12 residues. Trimming left V 1 base short and J 3 bases short, with 6 bases between. Germline CDR1 and CDR2: DFQATT and SNEGSKA (reference sequence). In nucleotides, the CDR3 is TGCAGTGCTAGAGCAGATCACTATGGCTACACCTTC. It is translated as CSARADHYGYTF.

This clonotype has a count of ten or more. The genes are TRBV12-3 or TRBV12-4 and TRBJ1-6; a possible D gene is TRBD1 (5 bases). Trimming shortened V by 7 bases and J by 0 bases, and 13 bases separated the two germline ends. This CDR3 contains 16 residues. The CDR3 reads CASTLGQNSYNSPLHF. Written as DNA, the CDR3 is TGTGCCAGCACCCTGGGGCAGAACTCCTATAATTCACCCCTCCACTTT.

This clonotype was found many times. The chain recombines TRBV29-1 with TRBJ1-1, with D uncertain. The CDR3 spans 13 residues. Trimming took off 5 bases at V and 0 bases at J, with 10 bases between the two ends. The germline gives CDR1 SQVTM, CDR2 ANQGSEA. The CDR3 is CSVWQAMNTEAFF. The CDR3 bases are TGCAGCGTTTGGCAGGCCATGAACACTGAAGCTTTCTTT.

This clonotype was recorded at least ten times. The chain has TRBV6-1 and TRBJ2-2, with D hard to call. The CDR3 loop spans 12 amino acids. Trimming took 3 bases from V and 5 from J, leaving 4 bases between them. Germline lookup yields CDR1 MNHNS and CDR2 SASEGT. CDR3 nucleotides: TGTGCCAGCAGTGAGGGTACCGGGGAGCTGTTTTTT. Residues: CASSEGTGELFF.

A word on this clonotype: The junction differs from germline at one of its ends, possibly a read error. Written as DNA, the CDR3 is TGTGCCAGCAGAACCCAGGCAGGAAACTATGACTACACCTTC. Its translation is CASRTQAGNYDYTF. This rearrangement joins TRBV12-3 or TRBV12-4 to TRBJ1-2; no clear D gene. CDR3 length: 14 residues.

This clonotype was detected a few times. This may arise from a read error, as a much more abundant clone is one base away. This chain joins TRBV5-1 and TRBJ2-5, with 7 positions matching TRBD2. Germline lookup yields CDR1 SGHRS and CDR2 YFSETQ. The CDR3 sequence is 14 residues long. In DNA form, the CDR3 reads TGCGCCAGCAGCTTGACCCTAGCGGAAGAGACCAAGTACTTC. As protein: CASSLTLAEETKYF.

This clonotype was counted at least ten times. This chain joins TRBV4-2 and TRBJ2-6; 8 nucleotides match TRBD1. In germline, CDR1 is LGHNA, CDR2 YNFKEQ. J was trimmed by 0 bases and V by 1 base; bases with no gene match: 8. The length of the CDR3 is 19 residues. This CDR3 is CASSQGAGTGYSGANVLTF. As DNA, the CDR3 is TGTGCCAGCAGCCAAGGTGCCGGGACAGGATACTCTGGGGCCAACGTCCTGACTTTC.

In this sample, this clonotype turned up many times. This chain uses TRBV6-6 with TRBJ1-1, with D perhaps matching TRBD1 (6 bases). Germline assignment: CDR1 MNHNY and CDR2 SVGAGI (reference sequence). The CDR3 consists of 15 residues. The ends were cut back, 0 bases at V and 1 base at J, with 9 bases in the middle. The CDR3 sequence is CASSYSLQGNTEAFF. The DNA for the CDR3 is TGTGCCAGCAGTTACTCGTTACAGGGGAACACTGAAGCTTTCTTT.

This clonotype has ten or more counts. The chain has TRBV10-3 and TRBJ1-5; D is undetermined. The CDR3 has 14 amino acids. Germline V lookup: CDR1 ENHRY, CDR2 SYGVKD. V was trimmed by 0 bases and J by 7 bases, leaving 10 bases between them. CDR3 DNA sequence: TGTGCCATCAGTGAGTCGGCGCAGACACAGCCCCAGCATTTT. It specifies CAISESAQTQPQHF.

This clonotype has at least ten counts. This chain links TRBV20-1 with TRBJ2-1; 7 positions match TRBD2. The length of the CDR3 is 16 residues. V lost 5 bases and J lost 0; bases outside the gene matches: 10. Germline V gene sequence: CDR1 DFQATT, CDR2 SNEGSKA (reference sequence). The CDR3 here is CSARTRAGSSYNEQFF. DNA of the CDR3: TGCAGTGCTCGAACCCGAGCGGGGTCCTCCTACAATGAGCAGTTCTTC.

This clonotype occurred many times. The V call is TRBV9, the J call TRBJ2-7; D is possibly TRBD1 or TRBD2 (5 bases each). V shed 6 bases and J shed 2 bases, with 18 bases lying between them. Germline assignment: CDR1 SGDLS and CDR2 YYNGEE. The CDR3 extends over 15 amino acids. CDR3: CASNIEGTTAYEQYF. The CDR3 DNA reads as TGTGCCAGCAATATCGAGGGGACGACCGCCTACGAGCAGTACTTC.

This clonotype was counted a single time. J is TRBJ2-7 and V is TRBV5-1, with 10 bases fitting TRBD1. Trimming took 4 bases from V and 5 from J; bases not matched to a gene: 9. The CDR3 has 15 amino acids. Germline V gene lookup returns CDR1 SGHRS and CDR2 YFSETQ. The CDR3 here is CASSRDRGPINEQYF. The CDR3 coding sequence is TGCGCCAGCAGCCGCGACAGGGGGCCGATAAACGAGCAGTACTTC.

A remark on this clonotype: A much more abundant neighbour one base away suggests this may be a read error. This chain links TRBV20-1 with TRBJ2-5, with D possibly called TRBD1 or TRBD2 (5 bases each). The CDR3 is 13 amino acids. Germline V gene lookup returns CDR1 DFQATT and CDR2 SNEGSKA (reference sequence). V lost 5 bases and J lost 3, with 13 bases in between. The CDR3 is CSAGGKHEETQYF. The CDR3 nucleotides are TGCAGTGCTGGGGGAAAACATGAAGAGACCCAGTACTTC.

As concerns this clonotype: A much larger clone differs by one base, so this may be a read error. The chain recombines TRBV5-1 with TRBJ1-1; D gene uncertain. V was cut by 5 bases and J by 0 bases, with 11 bases left in between. The CDR3 has 14 amino acids. Looked up from germline, CDR1 is SGHRS and CDR2 is YFSETQ. The DNA of the CDR3 is TGCGCCAGCAGAAGGTCAAGGATGAACACTGAAGCTTTCTTT. This encodes CASRRSRMNTEAFF.

This clonotype was detected many times. This rearrangement joins TRBV4-2 to TRBJ2-4; D ambiguous. V was pared by 0 bases and J by 0 bases, with 9 bases between. The CDR3 extends over 16 amino acids. Germline CDR1 is LGHNA and CDR2 is YNFKEQ. This chain's CDR3 is CASSQEVYKAKNIQYF. In DNA form, the CDR3 reads TGTGCCAGCAGCCAAGAAGTTTACAAAGCCAAAAACATTCAGTACTTC.

The CDR3 reads CASSSTSGGTSYEQYF. CDR3 nucleotides: TGCGCCAGCAGCTCTACTAGCGGGGGGACCTCCTACGAGCAGTACTTC. The chain carries TRBV5-1 and TRBJ2-7; 12 bases agree with TRBD2. Germline V gives CDR1 SGHRS, CDR2 YFSETQ. Trimming removed 3 bases from V and 0 bases from J; junction bases left unmatched: 4. CDR3 size: 16 residues. Filled out from reference TRBV5-1 and TRBJ2-7, the complete variable domain reads KAGVTQTPRYLIKTRGQQVTLSCSPISGHRSVSWYQQTPGQGLQFLFEYFSETQRNKGNFPGRFSGRQFSNSRSEMNVSTLELGDSALYLCASSSTSGGTSYEQYFGPGTRLTVT.

V gene TRBV12-3 or TRBV12-4 combines with J gene TRBJ2-7; D is perhaps TRBD1 or TRBD2 (5 bases each). This CDR3 spans 15 amino acids. V lost 6 bases, J lost 4 bases, and 19 bases lay in between. The CDR3 coding sequence is TGTGCCAGCAGAGATCATCGGGACCGCCGATACGAGCAGTACTTC. This sequence encodes CASRDHRDRRYEQYF.

This clonotype was observed at least ten times. The chain has TRBV28 and TRBJ2-7, with D possibly matching TRBD2 (5 bases). The CDR3 sequence is 15 residues long. Trimming removed 7 bases from V and 3 bases from J, with 19 bases in between. Looked up from germline, CDR1 is MDHEN and CDR2 is SYDVKM. The CDR3 region has the DNA TGTGCCAGCATCTCCGCAGGACTTCCCCTCTACGAGCAGTACTTC. It encodes CASISAGLPLYEQYF. The variable domain in full, with the rest retrieved from reference TRBV28 and TRBJ2-7, is DVKVTQSSRYLVKRTGEKVFLECVQDMDHENMFWYRQDPGLGLRLIYFSYDVKMKEKGDIPEGYSVSREKKERFSLILESASTNQTSMYLCASISAGLPLYEQYFGPGTRLTVT.

This clonotype was seen at least ten times. CDR3 DNA: TGCGCCAGCAGCTTCCTACTAGCGGGAAACACCGGGGAGCTGTTTTTT. Amino acids: CASSFLLAGNTGELFF. This chain links TRBV5-1 with TRBJ2-2, with TRBD2 matching over 10 bases. V was pared by 2 bases and J by 2 bases, with 3 bases of the junction left unmatched. The CDR3 extends over 16 amino acids. Germline assignment: CDR1 SGHRS and CDR2 YFSETQ. The full variable domain, rest sourced from reference TRBV5-1 and TRBJ2-2, is KAGVTQTPRYLIKTRGQQVTLSCSPISGHRSVSWYQQTPGQGLQFLFEYFSETQRNKGNFPGRFSGRQFSNSRSEMNVSTLELGDSALYLCASSFLLAGNTGELFFGEGSRLTVL.